A selection of T cell receptor beta chains follows, all from one sample in a study of early T cells in non-severe SARS-CoV-2 infection. TCRdb recomputed calls from the 5' RACE reads with MiXCR, one row per CDR3 protein. The sample has 85,000 to 120,000 distinct CDR3 sequences; roughly 13% are singletons. The source material was whole blood. The receptor source for this set is an adult who was a healthcare worker with PCR-confirmed SARS-CoV-2 infection or an uninfected control (not recorded which). The CDR3 runs from the conserved cysteine through the conserved F or W. A D gene is named only where the DNA matches it firmly. Clone size appears in some rows only: once, few, many, or a class for an expanded clone.

few,TRBJ1-5,NA,TRBV24-1,TGTGCCACCAGTGCCCAGCCTAATCAGCCCCAGCATTTT,CATSAQPNQPQHF
NA,TRBJ2-5,NA,TRBV7-8,TGTGCCAGCAGCTTACTTAACCCGGGGGTAGCCGGAGAGACCCAGTACTTC,CASSLLNPGVAGETQYF
many,TRBJ2-2,NA,TRBV11-2,TGTGCCAGCAGCTTTCGTACAAACACCGGGGAGCTGTTTTTT,CASSFRTNTGELFF
many,TRBJ2-7,TRBD1,TRBV28,TGTGCCAGCAGTTCCGATACGACAGGGGAAAGCTACGAGCAGTACTTC,CASSSDTTGESYEQYF
NA,TRBJ1-3,NA,TRBV6-5,TGTGCCAGCACTACGCTTGCAGAAAACACCATATATTTT,CASTTLAENTIYF
few,TRBJ2-7,NA,TRBV6-5,TGTGCCAGCAAGATACAGGGTGGCTACGAGCAGTACTTC,CASKIQGGYEQYF
NA,TRBJ2-2,NA,TRBV20-1,TGCAGTGCTAGCTCGGACAGCACCGGGGAGCTGTTTTTT,CSASSDSTGELFF
few,TRBJ1-2,TRBD1,TRBV12-3/TRBV12-4,TGTGCCAGCAGCCTCGACAGGGGGCAAGGCTATGGCTACACCTTC,CASSLDRGQGYGYTF
NA,TRBJ2-1,NA,TRBV9,TGTGCCAGCAGCGTACAGGCCGGGAGCTCCTACAATGAGCAGTTCTTC,CASSVQAGSSYNEQFF
few,TRBJ2-7,NA,TRBV28,TGTGCCAGCAGTTTAGACGCCTCCGAGCAGTACTTC,CASSLDASEQYF
once,TRBJ1-2,NA,TRBV7-2,TGTGCCAGCACCAGGGACGGCAACTATGGCTACACCTTC,CASTRDGNYGYTF
many,TRBJ2-2,NA,TRBV7-9,TGTGCCAGCAGCTATGGGGGGCCCGGGGAGCTGTTTTTT,CASSYGGPGELFF
many,TRBJ2-5,NA,TRBV5-1,TGCGCCAGCAGCCAAACGGCGCAAGAGACCCAGTACTTC,CASSQTAQETQYF
few,TRBJ1-6,NA,TRBV3-1,TGTGCCAGCAGCCAAGACCGCAGGCTCTATAATTCACCCCTCCACTTT,CASSQDRRLYNSPLHF
few,TRBJ2-1,NA,TRBV20-1,TGCAGTGCCCCTCTGACTATCTCCTACAATGAGCAGTTCTTC,CSAPLTISYNEQFF
NA,TRBJ1-1,NA,TRBV5-1,TGCGCCAGCAGCTTGGGGGAAGTGAACACTGAAGCTTTCTTT,CASSLGEVNTEAFF
few,TRBJ2-2,NA,TRBV12-3/TRBV12-4,TGTGCCAGCAGAAAACAGGTGGAGGGCGGGGAGCTGTTTTTT,CASRKQVEGGELFF
many,TRBJ2-2,NA,TRBV5-1,TGCGCCAGCAGCTTGGAAGGGGGAGCGAACACCGGGGAGCTGTTTTTT,CASSLEGGANTGELFF
NA,TRBJ1-1,NA,TRBV30,TGTGCCTGGACCCCAGGGAGCACTGAAGCTTTCTTT,CAWTPGSTEAFF
NA,TRBJ2-7,NA,TRBV6-5,TGTGCCAGCAAGTCAGGGAGACCAACCTACGAGCAGTACTTC,CASKSGRPTYEQYF
many,TRBJ1-1,NA,TRBV4-1,TGCGCCAGCAGCCAAGATCTCAGGGACCCTGAAGCTTTCTTT,CASSQDLRDPEAFF
many,TRBJ2-7,NA,TRBV18,TGTGCCAGCTCACCACTCCAAGGACCCTACGAGCAGTACTTC,CASSPLQGPYEQYF
few,TRBJ1-5,NA,TRBV7-9,TGTGCCAGCAGCTTAGATACTCAGCCCCAGCATTTT,CASSLDTQPQHF
many,TRBJ2-1,NA,TRBV30,TGTGCCTGGAATCGGAGGACCTACAATGAGCAGTTCTTC,CAWNRRTYNEQFF
few,TRBJ1-5,TRBD1,TRBV6-1,TGTGCCAGCAGGGCACGGACAGGGGGCGGACAGCCCCAGCATTTT,CASRARTGGGQPQHF
NA,TRBJ2-5,TRBD2,TRBV28,TGTGCCAGCAGTGCGTTAGCGGGAATTGGAGAAGAGACCCAGTACTTC,CASSALAGIGEETQYF
few,TRBJ2-1,TRBD2,TRBV7-6,TGTGCCAGCAGCCCCTTACCGGGACTAGCGGACAATGAGCAGTTCTTC,CASSPLPGLADNEQFF
NA,TRBJ2-3,NA,TRBV14,TGTGCCAGCAGCCAAAGGTTGGGGAGCCCCGGTACGCAGTATTTT,CASSQRLGSPGTQYF
many,TRBJ2-1,TRBD1,TRBV30,TGTGCCTGGAGTGTAAGGGGGCGCGACAATGAGCAGTTCTTC,CAWSVRGRDNEQFF
many,TRBJ2-6,NA,TRBV24-1,TGTGCCACCAGTGATTTCGCTGGGTCTGGGGCCAACGTCCTGACTTTC,CATSDFAGSGANVLTF
many,TRBJ1-5,NA,TRBV28,TGTGCCAGCAGTTTGAGGGGGGCCCAGCATTTT,CASSLRGAQHF
NA,TRBJ2-7,TRBD2,TRBV3-1,TGTGCCAGCAGCCGGCGGGGGTGGTACGAGCAGTACTTC,CASSRRGWYEQYF
NA,TRBJ2-1,NA,TRBV20-1,TGCAGTGCTTGGATCAATGAGCAGTTCTTC,CSAWINEQFF
many,TRBJ2-5,NA,TRBV9,TGTGCCAGCAGCCTGAGGGGGAAAATTGAACAAGAGACCCAGTACTTC,CASSLRGKIEQETQYF
few,TRBJ2-1,NA,TRBV7-9,TGTGCCAGCAGCTGGTACGGATCCTACAATGAGCAGTTCTTC,CASSWYGSYNEQFF
few,TRBJ2-3,NA,TRBV4-1,TGCGCCAGCAGCCAAGTGGGGGATCGGGTCACAGATACGCAGTATTTT,CASSQVGDRVTDTQYF
NA,TRBJ2-7,NA,TRBV6-6,TGTGCCAGCAGTTACCCCACCTTTCCGACCTACGAGCAGTACTTC,CASSYPTFPTYEQYF
few,TRBJ2-7,TRBD2,TRBV3-1,TGTGCCAGCAGCCCCGCTCAGCGGGAGGGTGACTACGAGCAGTACTTC,CASSPAQREGDYEQYF
NA,TRBJ2-3,NA,TRBV7-6,TGTGCCAGCAGCTCTTTTCGGACAACTAGCACAGATACGCAGTATTTT,CASSSFRTTSTDTQYF
NA,TRBJ1-2,NA,TRBV20-1,TGCAGTGCTGAGATCCAAGGCTATCCCTATGGCTACACCTTC,CSAEIQGYPYGYTF
NA,TRBJ2-5,NA,TRBV29-1,TGCAGCGTTGGTCAGGGTATGGTACAAGAGACCCAGTACTTC,CSVGQGMVQETQYF
many,TRBJ2-7,NA,TRBV10-3,TGTGCCATCAGCCCCTACGGGGGCCCGTCCGATCACGAGCAGTACTTC,CAISPYGGPSDHEQYF
NA,TRBJ2-1,NA,TRBV3-1,TGTGCCAGCAGCCTTCAGGGCTATGAGCAGTTCTTC,CASSLQGYEQFF
many,TRBJ1-4,TRBD1,TRBV29-1,TGCAGCGTTGCCGGGACAGGGCGTGAAAAACTGTTTTTT,CSVAGTGREKLFF
NA,TRBJ2-5,NA,TRBV12-3/TRBV12-4,TGTGCCAGCAGAGGATGGGGGCAAGAGACCAAGTACTTC,CASRGWGQETKYF
few,TRBJ2-5,NA,TRBV11-2,TGTGCCAGCACGGTAGCCACGGAAAAAGAGACCCAGTACTTC,CASTVATEKETQYF
many,TRBJ1-5,NA,TRBV20-1,TGCAGTGCTAGACCTTGGGGACAAGTAGACTTCAGTAGCAATCAGCCCCAGCATTTT,CSARPWGQVDFSSNQPQHF
NA,TRBJ1-1,NA,TRBV27,TGTGCCAGCAGTCCGTCCGGGGCGTTACAGTGGGGAGCTTTCTTT,CASSPSGALQWGAFF
NA,TRBJ1-4,TRBD1,TRBV2,TGTGCCAGCAATCTCATGACAGGGTTTTTTGAAAAACTGTTTTTT,CASNLMTGFFEKLFF
many,TRBJ1-5,TRBD1,TRBV6-6,TGTGCCAGCAGTTGGACAGGGGGCAATCAGCCCCAGCATTTT,CASSWTGGNQPQHF
many,TRBJ2-5,TRBD2,TRBV3-1,TGTGCCAGCAGCCAATCGGGGGGGGCGGAGACCCAGTACTTC,CASSQSGGAETQYF
NA,TRBJ1-1,TRBD1,TRBV2,TGTGCCAGCAGTGTCTTGACAGGGGGCACTGAAGCTTTCTTT,CASSVLTGGTEAFF
many,TRBJ1-1,TRBD1,TRBV6-6,TGTGCCAGCAGTTACGAGGGGGCCTGGGCTTTCTTT,CASSYEGAWAFF